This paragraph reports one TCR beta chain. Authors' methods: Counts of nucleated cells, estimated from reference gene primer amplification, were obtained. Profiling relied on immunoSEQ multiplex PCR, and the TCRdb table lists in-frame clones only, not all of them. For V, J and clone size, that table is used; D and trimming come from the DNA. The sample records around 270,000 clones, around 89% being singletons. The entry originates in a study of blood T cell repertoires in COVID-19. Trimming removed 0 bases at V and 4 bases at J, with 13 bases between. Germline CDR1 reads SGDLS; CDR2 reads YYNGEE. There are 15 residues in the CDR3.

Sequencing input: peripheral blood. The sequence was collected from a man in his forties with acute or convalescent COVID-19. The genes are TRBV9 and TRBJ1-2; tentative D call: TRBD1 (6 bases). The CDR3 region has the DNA TGTGCCAGCAGCGTAGACGACGGGGGGGCCTATGGCTACACCTTC. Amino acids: CASSVDDGGAYGYTF.